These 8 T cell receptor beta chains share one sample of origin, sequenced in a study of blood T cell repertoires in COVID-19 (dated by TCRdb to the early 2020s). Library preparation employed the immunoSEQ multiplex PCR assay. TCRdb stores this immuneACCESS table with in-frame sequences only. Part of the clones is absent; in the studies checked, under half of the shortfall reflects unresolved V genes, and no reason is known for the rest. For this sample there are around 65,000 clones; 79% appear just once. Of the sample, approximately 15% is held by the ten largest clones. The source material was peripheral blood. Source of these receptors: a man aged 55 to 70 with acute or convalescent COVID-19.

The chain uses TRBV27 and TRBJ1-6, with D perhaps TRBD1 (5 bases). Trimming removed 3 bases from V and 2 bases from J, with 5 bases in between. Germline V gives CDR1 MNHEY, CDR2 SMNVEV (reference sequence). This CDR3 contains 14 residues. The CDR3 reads CASSLGPYNSPLHF. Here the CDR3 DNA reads TGTGCCAGCAGTTTGGGGCCCTATAATTCACCCCTCCACTTT.

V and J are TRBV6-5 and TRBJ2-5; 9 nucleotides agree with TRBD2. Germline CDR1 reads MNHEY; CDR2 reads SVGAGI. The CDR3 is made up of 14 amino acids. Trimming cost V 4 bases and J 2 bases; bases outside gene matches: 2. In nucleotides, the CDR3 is TGTGCCAGCAGTTTAGCGGGGGTTCAAGAGACCCAGTACTTC. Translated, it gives CASSLAGVQETQYF.

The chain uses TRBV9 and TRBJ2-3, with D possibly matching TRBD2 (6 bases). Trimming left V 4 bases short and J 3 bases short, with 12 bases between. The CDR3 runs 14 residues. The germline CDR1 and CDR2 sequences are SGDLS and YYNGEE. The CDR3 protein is CASSPRLVTDTQYF. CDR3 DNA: TGTGCCAGCAGCCCGCGACTAGTAACAGATACGCAGTATTTT.

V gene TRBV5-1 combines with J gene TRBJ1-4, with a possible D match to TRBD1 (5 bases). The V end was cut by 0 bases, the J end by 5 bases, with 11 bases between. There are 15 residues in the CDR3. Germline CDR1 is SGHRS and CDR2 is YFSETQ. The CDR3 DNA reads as TGCGCCAGCAGCTTGGCGGAGGGGACGAATGAAAAACTGTTTTTT. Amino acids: CASSLAEGTNEKLFF.

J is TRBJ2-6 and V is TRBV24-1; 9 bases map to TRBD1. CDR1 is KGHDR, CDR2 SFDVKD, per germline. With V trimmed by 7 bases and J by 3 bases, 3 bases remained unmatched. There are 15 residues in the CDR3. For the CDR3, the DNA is TGTGCCACCAGCCGGACAGGGGATGGGGCCAACGTCCTGACTTTC. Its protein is CATSRTGDGANVLTF.

CDR3 amino acids: CASGTVGGEFF. The CDR3, as DNA: TGTGCCAGCGGGACGGTGGGGGGGGAGTTCTTC. J is TRBJ2-1 and V is TRBV2; 7 nucleotides agree with TRBD2. The CDR3 loop spans 11 amino acids. The germline V gene encodes CDR1 SNHLY and CDR2 FYNNEI. Unmatched junction bases numbered 9, after V lost 8 bases and J lost 14 bases.

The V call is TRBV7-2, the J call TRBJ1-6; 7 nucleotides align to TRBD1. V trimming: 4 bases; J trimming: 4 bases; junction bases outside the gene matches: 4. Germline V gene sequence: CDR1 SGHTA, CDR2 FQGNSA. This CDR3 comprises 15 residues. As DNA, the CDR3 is TGTGCCAGCAGCTCGACAGGGAAATATAATTCACCCCTCCACTTT. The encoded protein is CASSSTGKYNSPLHF.

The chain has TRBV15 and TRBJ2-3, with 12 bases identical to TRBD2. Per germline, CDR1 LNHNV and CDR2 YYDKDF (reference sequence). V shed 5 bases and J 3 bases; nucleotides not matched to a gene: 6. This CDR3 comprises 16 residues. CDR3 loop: CATSETGLAGTDTQYF. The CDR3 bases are TGTGCCACCAGCGAGACAGGACTAGCGGGGACAGATACGCAGTATTTT. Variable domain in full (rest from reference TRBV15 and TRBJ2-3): DAMVIQNPRYQVTQFGKPVTLSCSQTLNHNVMYWYQQKSSQAPKLLFHYYDKDFNNEADTPDNFQSRRPNTSFCFLDIRSPGLGDTAMYLCATSETGLAGTDTQYFGPGTRLTVL.